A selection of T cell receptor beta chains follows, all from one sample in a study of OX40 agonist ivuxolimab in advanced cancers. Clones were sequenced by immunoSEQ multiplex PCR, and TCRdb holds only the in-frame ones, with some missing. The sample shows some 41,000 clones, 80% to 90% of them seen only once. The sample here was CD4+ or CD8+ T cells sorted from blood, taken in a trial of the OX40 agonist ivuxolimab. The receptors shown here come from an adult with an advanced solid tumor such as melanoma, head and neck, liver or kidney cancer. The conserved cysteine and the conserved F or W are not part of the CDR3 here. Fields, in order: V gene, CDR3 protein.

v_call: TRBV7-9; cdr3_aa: ASSLLRDRGYEQY
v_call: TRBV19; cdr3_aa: ASFPGPEGAMNTEAF
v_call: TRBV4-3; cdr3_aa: ASSQDWIAGDEQF
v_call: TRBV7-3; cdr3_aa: ASSLSGAHTGELF
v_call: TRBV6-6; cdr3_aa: ASSSLGGSHGYT
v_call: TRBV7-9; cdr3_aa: ASSLDGGYSPLH
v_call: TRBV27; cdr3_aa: ASSLSPYRVEKLF
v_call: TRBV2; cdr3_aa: ASSEAPPLSQRTGDTQY
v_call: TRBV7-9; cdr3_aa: ASSFPGQGIYEQY
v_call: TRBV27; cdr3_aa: ASSLIGTEFYEQY
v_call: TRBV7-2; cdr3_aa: ASSYPGREQY
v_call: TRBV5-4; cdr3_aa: ASSWGDSEAF
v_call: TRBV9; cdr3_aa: ASSVGSGVEQY
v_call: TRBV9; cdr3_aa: ASSVGVGNTGELF
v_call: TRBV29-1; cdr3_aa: SVGTDYTDTQY
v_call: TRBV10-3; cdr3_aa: AISESVRGGGYPGDEQY